The clone carrying this TCR beta chain has a handful of counts. Its antigen is unknown. The record originates from a study of T cells in Graves' hyperthyroidism and ophthalmopathy. Study outcomes and limitations: Patients with ophthalmopathy were separated from those with stable hyperthyroidism by a 13 V-J model.

Researchers amplified the TCR beta CDR3 regions from RNA transcripts. First-round RT-PCR targeting the TCR CDR3 was performed with the HTBI primer set. MiXCR was run by TCRdb on the multiplex PCR reads, yielding one entry per CDR3 protein. Of about 590,000 distinct CDR3 sequences listed, approximately 14% are singletons. PBMCs stemmed from under 11 ml fresh peripheral blood. The specimen was blood. The origin of this receptor is a woman aged 25 to 39 with Graves' hyperthyroidism.

The CDR3 loop reads CASSQVLAVFNEQFF. Written as DNA, the CDR3 is TGCGCCAGCAGCCAAGTACTAGCGGTTTTCAATGAGCAGTTCTTC. This chain joins TRBV4-3 and TRBJ2-1; 8 bases are a match to TRBD2. Germline lookup yields CDR1 LGHNA and CDR2 YSLEER. The trim removed 1 base at V and 6 bases at J, leaving 5 bases unmatched. The CDR3 is 15 amino acids.